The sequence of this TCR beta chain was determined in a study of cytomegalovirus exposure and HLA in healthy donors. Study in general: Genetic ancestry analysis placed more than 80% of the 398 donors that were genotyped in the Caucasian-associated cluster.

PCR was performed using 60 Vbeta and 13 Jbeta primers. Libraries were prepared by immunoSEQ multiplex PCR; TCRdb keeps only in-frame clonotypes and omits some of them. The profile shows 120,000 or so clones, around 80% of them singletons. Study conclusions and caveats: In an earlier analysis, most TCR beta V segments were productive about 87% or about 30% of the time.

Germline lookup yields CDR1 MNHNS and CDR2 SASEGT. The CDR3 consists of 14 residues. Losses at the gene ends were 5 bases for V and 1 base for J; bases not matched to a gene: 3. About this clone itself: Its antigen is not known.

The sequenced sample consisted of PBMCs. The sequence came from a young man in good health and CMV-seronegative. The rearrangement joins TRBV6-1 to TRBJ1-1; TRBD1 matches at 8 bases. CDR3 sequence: CASSPGGWNTEAFF. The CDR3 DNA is TGTGCCAGCAGTCCAGGGGGCTGGAACACTGAAGCTTTCTTT.